This is a list of T cell receptor beta chains from one sample in a study of CXCR3-negative and CXCR3-positive naive CD8 T cells. TCRdb reprocessed the 5' RACE reads and keeps a single row for each CDR3 protein, giving no DNA. The ten top clones account for more than 1.4%, within a sample of thousands of distinct CDR3 sequences. Sequencing was done on a sample of naive CXCR3- CD8+ T cells from blood. All receptors derive from a human donor in good health. Some clones in this sample may be carry-over from other donors' samples. Each CDR3 is given with its conserved first and last residue. Some rows mark clone size as missing; the rest say once, few, many or name a class of expanded clone.

clone size: NA; J gene: TRBJ2-1; V gene: TRBV14; CDR3 protein: CASSPARLAVYNEQFF
clone size: medium-sized; J gene: TRBJ2-2; V gene: TRBV10-3; CDR3 protein: CAIKTGRTGELFF
clone size: NA; J gene: TRBJ2-1; V gene: TRBV29-1; CDR3 protein: CSVRTGTSVSISYNEQFF
clone size: NA; J gene: TRBJ2-7; V gene: TRBV6-6; CDR3 protein: CASSYSTGGNYEQYF
clone size: NA; J gene: TRBJ1-1; V gene: TRBV28; CDR3 protein: CASSFDLLVTEAFF
clone size: NA; J gene: TRBJ2-5; V gene: TRBV15; CDR3 protein: CATSRDRGPGTQYF
clone size: NA; J gene: TRBJ2-7; V gene: TRBV28; CDR3 protein: CASSRALPSSYEQYF
clone size: NA; J gene: TRBJ2-7; V gene: TRBV28; CDR3 protein: CASSYSTGGSYEQYF
clone size: medium-sized; J gene: TRBJ2-3; V gene: TRBV29-1; CDR3 protein: CSVAGREGSDTQYF
clone size: medium-sized; J gene: TRBJ2-7; V gene: TRBV29-1; CDR3 protein: CSARTPGGGYEQYF
clone size: medium-sized; J gene: TRBJ2-7; V gene: TRBV29-1; CDR3 protein: CSVEDREGNEQYF